The 27 T cell receptor beta chains in this list originate from one sample, sequenced in a study of blood T cell repertoires in COVID-19. Assay used: immunoSEQ multiplex PCR; TCRdb lists only in-frame clones, some missing. The sample carries about 200,000 clones, around 90% recorded once. Material for sequencing was peripheral blood. The receptor set was obtained from a man aged 60 to 69 with COVID-19, enrolled during active disease.

The CDR3 DNA reads TGTGCCAGCAGGTTGGGGGGGTACGGAAACACCATATATTTT. Translation: CASRLGGYGNTIYF. The V call is TRBV3-1 (or the pseudogene TRBV3-2), the J call TRBJ1-3; weak D call: TRBD1 (5 bases). Germline lookup yields CDR1 LGHDT and CDR2 YNNKEL (reference sequence). The V and J ends lost 6 bases and 4 bases respectively, with 13 bases between them. The CDR3 is made up of 14 amino acids.

The chain employs TRBV7-3 and TRBJ2-1; 14 bases match TRBD2. The CDR3 spans 16 residues. The germline gives CDR1 SGHTA, CDR2 FQGTGA. V gave up 1 base and J gave up 7 bases; unmatched junction bases: 3. CDR3 DNA sequence: TGTGCCAGCAGCTTAAGGGGGACTAGCGGGAGAAATGAGCAGTTCTTC. Translating gives CASSLRGTSGRNEQFF.

The chain employs TRBV2 and TRBJ2-7; 9 nucleotides match TRBD1. The germline V gene has CDR1 SNHLY and CDR2 FYNNEI. The CDR3 is 17 residues long. The trim removed 5 bases at V and 0 bases at J, leaving 11 bases unmatched. The CDR3 region has the DNA TGTGCCAGCAGTAAATCCAACACAGGGGGCGCCTCCTACGAGCAGTACTTC. This sequence encodes CASSKSNTGGASYEQYF.

V and J are TRBV19 and TRBJ2-2, with D tentatively TRBD1 (5 bases). V lost 2 bases and J lost 0, with 7 bases in between. CDR1 is LNHDA, CDR2 SQIVND, per germline (reference sequence). This CDR3 region has 15 residues. DNA for the CDR3: TGTGCCAGTAGTATACAGGGCACGAACACCGGGGAGCTGTTTTTT. Translation: CASSIQGTNTGELFF. The full variable domain, completed using reference TRBV19 and TRBJ2-2, is DGGITQSPKYLFRKEGQNVTLSCEQNLNHDAMYWYRQDPGQGLRLIYYSQIVNDFQKGDIAEGYSVSREKKESFPLTVTSAQKNPTAFYLCASSIQGTNTGELFFGEGSRLTVL.

The chain couples TRBV12-3 or TRBV12-4 to TRBJ1-5; unclear D gene. The CDR3 covers 12 residues. Trimming cost V 1 base and J 6 bases, with 4 bases left between them. CDR3 amino acids: CASSLGGQPQHF. In DNA form, the CDR3 reads TGTGCCAGCAGTTTAGGAGGTCAGCCCCAGCATTTT.

J is TRBJ2-7 and V is TRBV28, with 7 bases matching TRBD1. V trimming: 5 bases; J trimming: 0 bases; junction bases outside the gene matches: 7. The CDR3 has 15 residues. Germline V CDR1 and CDR2: MDHEN, SYDVKM. The CDR3 sequence: CASSRQGLDSYEQYF. As DNA, the CDR3 is TGTGCCAGCAGTCGACAGGGCTTGGACTCCTACGAGCAGTACTTC.

The chain employs TRBV28 and TRBJ2-7, with TRBD2 matching over 16 bases. This CDR3 is built from 18 residues. The V segment lost 4 bases and the J segment 4 bases; nucleotides outside the gene matches: 10. CDR1 MDHEN and CDR2 SYDVKM come from the germline V gene. CDR3 protein: CASSSVGTSGRAVYEQYF. The CDR3 DNA reads as TGTGCCAGCAGTTCGGTGGGGACTAGCGGGAGGGCCGTATACGAGCAGTACTTC.

The V and J genes are TRBV11-2 and TRBJ1-1; D is undetermined. The CDR3 runs to 16 residues. V lost 0 bases and J 6 bases, leaving 17 bases between the germline ends. Germline CDR1 SGHAT, CDR2 FQNNGV. The CDR3 region is CASSLDLRAGIPEAFF. The CDR3 DNA follows: TGTGCCAGCAGCTTAGATCTTCGAGCGGGAATCCCTGAAGCTTTCTTT.

This clone was counted once. The V call is TRBV19, the J call TRBJ2-3; TRBD2 agrees at 8 bases. Looked up from germline, CDR1 is LNHDA and CDR2 is SQIVND (reference sequence). CDR3 length: 17 residues. V shed 1 base, J shed 2 bases, and the junction held 8 bases outside the gene matches. The CDR3 region is CASSIASSGGPTDTQYF. The CDR3 DNA is TGTGCCAGTAGTATAGCCTCAAGCGGGGGCCCCACAGATACGCAGTATTTT.

CDR3 residues: CASSQDPTSAGELFF. The DNA of the CDR3 is TGCGCCAGCAGCCAAGACCCCACTAGCGCCGGGGAGCTGTTTTTT. The genes are TRBV4-1 and TRBJ2-2; 7 bases are a match to TRBD2. The CDR3 runs 15 residues. CDR1 and CDR2 from the germline V gene are MGHRA and YSYEKL. The ends lost 0 bases at V and 6 bases at J; junction bases unmatched: 4.

V is TRBV28 and J is TRBJ2-7; D may be TRBD1 (5 bases). The CDR3 has 15 residues. Germline V gives CDR1 MDHEN, CDR2 SYDVKM. Trimming took off 3 bases at V and 3 bases at J, with 15 bases between the two ends. The CDR3 coding sequence is TGTGCCAGCAGTTTCTTCTCGACAGCGTACTACGAGCAGTACTTC. It codes for CASSFFSTAYYEQYF. The full variable domain, in which reference TRBV28 and TRBJ2-7 provide the parts outside the CDR3, is DVKVTQSSRYLVKRTGEKVFLECVQDMDHENMFWYRQDPGLGLRLIYFSYDVKMKEKGDIPEGYSVSREKKERFSLILESASTNQTSMYLCASSFFSTAYYEQYFGPGTRLTVT.

The chain combines TRBV4-1 with TRBJ2-7, with 12 bases fitting TRBD2. Germline trimming cut 1 base from V and 3 bases from J; bases unmatched to any gene: 4. The CDR3 contains 16 residues. Per the germline V gene, CDR1 is MGHRA and CDR2 is YSYEKL. In DNA, the CDR3 is TGCGCCAGCAGCCAAGCCTCTAGCGGGAGGGTCTACGAGCAGTACTTC. Its protein is CASSQASSGRVYEQYF.

The chain carries TRBV5-6 and TRBJ2-4; tentatively, D is TRBD2 (6 bases). Germline values: CDR1 SGHDT, CDR2 YYEEEE. This CDR3 is built from 15 residues. V gave up 4 bases and J gave up 3 bases, with 14 bases separating them. CDR3 nucleotides: TGTGCCAGCAGCCGAGAGCTGACTAGCAAAAACATTCAGTACTTC. Translating gives CASSRELTSKNIQYF. Full variable domain (missing parts from reference TRBV5-6 and TRBJ2-4): DAGVTQSPTHLIKTRGQQVTLRCSPKSGHDTVSWYQQALGQGPQFIFQYYEEEERQRGNFPDRFSGHQFPNYSSELNVNALLLGDSALYLCASSRELTSKNIQYFGAGTRLSVL.

Worth noting for this clone: At one boundary the junction diverges from the germline segment, which might be a read error. The V gene is TRBV5-1, the J gene TRBJ1-1; tentatively, D is TRBD1 (5 bases). The germline V gene encodes CDR1 SGHRS and CDR2 YFSETQ. This CDR3 is built from 14 residues. CDR3 DNA: TGCGCCAGCAGCTTGGGCGCAGGGAACGCTGAAGCTTTCTTT. Its translation: CASSLGAGNAEAFF.

J is TRBJ2-7 and V is TRBV11-1; D is uncertain. With 2 bases removed from V and 1 base from J, the gap between germline ends came to 6 bases. Germline CDR1 is SGHAT and CDR2 is FQDESV (reference sequence). The CDR3 spans 13 residues. The CDR3 DNA reads as TGTGCCAGCAGCTTATTAAATTCCTACGAGCAGTACTTC. The encoded protein is CASSLLNSYEQYF.

The CDR3 protein is CASSLGWTEAFF. CDR3 nucleotides: TGTGCCAGCAGCCTCGGGTGGACTGAAGCTTTCTTT. V is TRBV3-1 (or the pseudogene TRBV3-2) and J is TRBJ1-1, with D unresolved. V was clipped by 4 bases and J by 5 bases, with 8 bases between them. This CDR3 region has 12 residues. Per germline, CDR1 LGHDT and CDR2 YNNKEL (reference sequence).

This clone has only one observation. The chain joins TRBV6-5 to TRBJ1-4; weak D call: TRBD1 (6 bases). Germline lookup yields CDR1 MNHEY and CDR2 SVGAGI. Trimming took off 6 bases at V and 3 bases at J, with 14 bases between the two ends. This CDR3 is 15 amino acids long. Here the CDR3 reads CASRARGTANEKLFF. The CDR3 region has the DNA TGTGCCAGCAGGGCCAGGGGCACGGCTAATGAAAAACTGTTTTTT.

The V and J genes are TRBV24-1 and TRBJ2-1; D ambiguous. The CDR3 loop spans 15 amino acids. The V gene lost 0 bases and the J gene lost 2 bases, with 7 bases spanning the gap. CDR1 and CDR2 from the germline V gene are KGHDR and SFDVKD. The CDR3 loop reads CATSDLTSTYNEQFF. In nucleotides, the CDR3 is TGTGCCACCAGTGATTTGACCAGTACCTACAATGAGCAGTTCTTC.

The V gene is TRBV5-4, the J gene TRBJ2-1; TRBD2 aligns across 9 bases. Looked up from germline, CDR1 is SGHNT and CDR2 is YYREEE (reference sequence). This CDR3 has 14 amino acids. Trimming at V came to 7 bases and at J to 7 bases, leaving 9 bases not matched to a gene. The CDR3 DNA sequence: TGTGCCAGCGGAGGGACTAGCCTTTCAAATGAGCAGTTCTTC. Amino acids: CASGGTSLSNEQFF.

The chain couples TRBV2 to TRBJ2-7, with 9 bases lining up with TRBD1. Germline V gene sequence: CDR1 SNHLY, CDR2 FYNNEI. The ends lost 6 bases at V and 4 bases at J; junction bases unmatched: 10. This CDR3 region has 15 residues. CDR3 region: CASRDGQGLRYEQYF. As DNA, the CDR3 is TGTGCCAGCAGGGATGGACAGGGGTTAAGATACGAGCAGTACTTC.

V and J are TRBV19 and TRBJ1-1, with 12 bases identical to TRBD1. The CDR3 covers 17 residues. Germline CDR1 LNHDA, CDR2 SQIVND (reference sequence). The ends lost 5 bases at V and 5 bases at J; junction bases unmatched: 12. As DNA, the CDR3 is TGTGCCAGTAGTCCCCGAACGGGACAGGGGGCGAGGACTGAAGCTTTCTTT. It is translated as CASSPRTGQGARTEAFF.

The CDR3 spells CATSDPQTGGNNQPQHF. In DNA, the CDR3 is TGTGCCACCAGTGACCCTCAGACAGGGGGCAACAATCAGCCCCAGCATTTT. The V gene is TRBV24-1, the J gene TRBJ1-5, with 10 bases identical to TRBD1. The J segment lost 3 bases and the V segment lost 4 bases, leaving 8 bases of the junction unmatched. The CDR3 runs to 17 residues. Looked up from germline, CDR1 is KGHDR and CDR2 is SFDVKD.

This rearrangement joins TRBV5-5 to TRBJ2-7; 9 nucleotides match TRBD2. This CDR3 region has 19 residues. Germline V gives CDR1 SGHKS, CDR2 YYEKEE (reference sequence). V was pared by 1 base and J by 5 bases, with 19 bases of the junction left unmatched. CDR3 sequence: CASSLSGAGGTGAVNEQYF. CDR3 sequence (DNA): TGTGCCAGCAGCTTGTCCGGCGCGGGGGGGACCGGGGCCGTCAACGAGCAGTACTTC.

This chain links TRBV19 with TRBJ2-1, with D possibly being TRBD2 (6 bases). The CDR3 has 17 residues. Trimming pared 7 bases from V and 5 bases from J, leaving 24 bases between. The germline CDR1 and CDR2 sequences are LNHDA and SQIVND (reference sequence). CDR3 sequence: CASTPLGGGFFNNEQFF. The CDR3 region has the DNA TGTGCCAGTACCCCACTGGGAGGCGGGTTCTTCAACAATGAGCAGTTCTTC. Variable domain in full (rest from reference TRBV19 and TRBJ2-1): DGGITQSPKYLFRKEGQNVTLSCEQNLNHDAMYWYRQDPGQGLRLIYYSQIVNDFQKGDIAEGYSVSREKKESFPLTVTSAQKNPTAFYLCASTPLGGGFFNNEQFFGPGTRLTVL.

V gene TRBV11-2 combines with J gene TRBJ2-2; tentative D call: TRBD2 (7 bases). Trimming stripped 5 bases from V and 5 bases from J, with 18 bases between. CDR1 and CDR2 (germline): SGHAT, FQNNGV. The CDR3 has 16 amino acids. The chain's CDR3 is CASSIVGGRVTGELFF. Here the CDR3 DNA reads TGTGCCAGCAGCATAGTCGGGGGGCGCGTAACCGGGGAGCTGTTTTTT.

The V gene is TRBV7-2, the J gene TRBJ1-2; D perhaps matches TRBD1 (6 bases). V shed 2 bases and J shed 4 bases, with 11 bases lying between them. Germline CDR1 is SGHTA and CDR2 is FQGNSA. The CDR3 contains 14 residues. CDR3 sequence: CASSLTQGSYGYTF. CDR3 bases: TGTGCCAGCAGCTTAACACAGGGATCCTATGGCTACACCTTC.

V is TRBV4-2 and J is TRBJ2-1; 7 nucleotides line up with TRBD1. This CDR3 comprises 16 residues. Germline-derived CDR1 and CDR2 are LGHNA and YNFKEQ. V was clipped by 0 bases and J by 5 bases; unmatched bases: 7. Written as DNA, the CDR3 is TGTGCCAGCAGCCAAGATGGGACAGCCTTTGACAATGAGCAGTTCTTC. It codes for CASSQDGTAFDNEQFF.